These T cell receptor beta chains were read from a single sample in a study of human CD4 T cells and Enterobacteriaceae. Libraries were prepared by immunoSEQ multiplex PCR; TCRdb keeps only in-frame clonotypes and omits some of them. The sample gives fewer than 35,000 clones, roughly 80% of which show up once; around 1% is in the top ten. The sample was memory CD4+ T cells from blood. The receptors come from a human donor in good health. Both conserved end residues are part of each CDR3. A D gene is named only where the DNA matches it firmly. Expanded clones get a size class; other rows say once, few or many, or leave the size out.

v_gene	j_gene	abundance	d_gene	CDR3aa	CDR3nt
TRBV11-3	TRBJ2-3	NA	TRBD2	CASSLAPEVAGGTDTQYF	TGTGCCAGCAGCTTAGCCCCCGAGGTAGCGGGAGGCACAGATACGCAGTATTTT
TRBV27	TRBJ1-5	NA	NA	CASTTDSNQPQHF	TGTGCCAGCACAACGGATAGCAATCAGCCCCAGCATTTT
TRBV5-6	TRBJ1-1	NA	NA	CASSLLGRGDTEAFF	TGTGCCAGCAGCTTGTTGGGTCGGGGGGACACTGAAGCTTTCTTT
TRBV2	TRBJ1-2	NA	TRBD1	CASSENRGANYGYTF	TGTGCCAGCAGTGAAAACAGGGGTGCGAACTATGGCTACACCTTC
TRBV27	TRBJ2-7	once	NA	CASSLKTPPLEQYF	TGTGCCAGCAGTTTAAAAACTCCTCCTCTCGAGCAGTACTTC
TRBV19	TRBJ1-3	NA	TRBD1	CASSSRDRVGSGNTIYF	TGTGCCAGTAGTTCCCGGGACAGGGTTGGATCTGGAAACACCATATATTTT
TRBV19	TRBJ2-7	NA	NA	CASVSSHEQYF	TGTGCCAGTGTTAGCTCCCACGAGCAGTACTTC
TRBV6-1	TRBJ1-3	NA	NA	CASSETTVTGNTIYF	TGTGCCAGCAGTGAAACGACAGTGACTGGAAACACCATATATTTT
TRBV11-3	TRBJ1-1	NA	TRBD1	CASSSDRGWHTEAFF	TGTGCCAGCAGCTCGGACAGGGGCTGGCACACTGAAGCTTTCTTT
TRBV28	TRBJ2-7	NA	NA	CASMVWGGSNEQYF	TGTGCCAGCATGGTTTGGGGAGGTAGTAACGAGCAGTACTTC
TRBV10-1	TRBJ1-5	NA	NA	CASTAGQISNQPQHF	TGCGCCAGCACCGCGGGCCAGATTAGCAATCAGCCCCAGCATTTT
TRBV5-1	TRBJ2-1	NA	TRBD1	CASSLTTGQGYNEQFF	TGCGCCAGCAGCTTGACTACGGGACAGGGCTACAATGAGCAGTTCTTC
TRBV28	TRBJ2-7	once	TRBD2	CASSLVGRADEQYF	TGTGCCAGCAGTTTGGTCGGGAGGGCCGACGAGCAGTACTTC
TRBV15	TRBJ2-3	NA	TRBD2	CATSSLRASGLPDTQYF	TGTGCCACCAGCTCCCTTCGGGCTAGCGGACTTCCGGATACGCAGTATTTT
TRBV11-1	TRBJ1-2	NA	NA	CASSLLAGLGYTF	TGTGCCAGCAGCTTGTTAGCTGGGCTAGGCTACACCTTC